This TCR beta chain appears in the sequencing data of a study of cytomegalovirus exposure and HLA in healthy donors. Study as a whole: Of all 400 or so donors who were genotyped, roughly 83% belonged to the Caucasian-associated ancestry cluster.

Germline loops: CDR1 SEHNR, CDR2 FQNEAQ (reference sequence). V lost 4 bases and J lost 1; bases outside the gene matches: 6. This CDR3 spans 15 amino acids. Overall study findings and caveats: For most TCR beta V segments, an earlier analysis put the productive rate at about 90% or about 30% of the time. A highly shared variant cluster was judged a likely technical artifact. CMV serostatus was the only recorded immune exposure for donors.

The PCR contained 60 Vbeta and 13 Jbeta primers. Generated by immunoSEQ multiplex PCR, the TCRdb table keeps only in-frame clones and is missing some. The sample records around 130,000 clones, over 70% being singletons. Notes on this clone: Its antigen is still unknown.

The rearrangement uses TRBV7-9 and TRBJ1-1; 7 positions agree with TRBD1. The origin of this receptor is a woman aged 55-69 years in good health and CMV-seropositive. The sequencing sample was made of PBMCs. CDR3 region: CASSYPGTENTEAFF. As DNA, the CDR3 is TGTGCCAGCAGCTATCCCGGGACAGAGAACACTGAAGCTTTCTTT.